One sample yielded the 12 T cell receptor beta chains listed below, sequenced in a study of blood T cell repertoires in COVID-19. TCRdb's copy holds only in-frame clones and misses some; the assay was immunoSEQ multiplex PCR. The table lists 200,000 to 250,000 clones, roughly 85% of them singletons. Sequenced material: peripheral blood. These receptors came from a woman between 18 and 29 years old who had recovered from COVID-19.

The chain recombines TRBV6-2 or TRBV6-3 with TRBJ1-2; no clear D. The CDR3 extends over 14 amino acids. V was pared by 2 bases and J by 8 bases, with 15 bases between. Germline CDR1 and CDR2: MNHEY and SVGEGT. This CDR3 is CASSYDSLSRGYTF. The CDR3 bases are TGTGCCAGCAGTTACGATAGTCTTTCCCGGGGCTACACCTTC.

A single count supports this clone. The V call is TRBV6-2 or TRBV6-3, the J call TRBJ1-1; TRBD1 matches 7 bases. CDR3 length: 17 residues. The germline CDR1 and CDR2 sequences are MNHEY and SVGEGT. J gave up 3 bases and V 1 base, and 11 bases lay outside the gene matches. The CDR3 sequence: CASSYLPQQGWDTEAFF. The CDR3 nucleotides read TGTGCCAGCAGTTACTTGCCGCAACAGGGGTGGGACACTGAAGCTTTCTTT.

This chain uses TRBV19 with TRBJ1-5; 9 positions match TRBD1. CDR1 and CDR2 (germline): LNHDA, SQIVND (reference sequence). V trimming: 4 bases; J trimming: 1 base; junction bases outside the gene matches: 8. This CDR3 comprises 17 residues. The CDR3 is CASSTIQGAGSNQPQHF. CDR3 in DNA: TGTGCCAGTAGTACAATACAGGGGGCCGGGAGCAATCAGCCCCAGCATTTT.

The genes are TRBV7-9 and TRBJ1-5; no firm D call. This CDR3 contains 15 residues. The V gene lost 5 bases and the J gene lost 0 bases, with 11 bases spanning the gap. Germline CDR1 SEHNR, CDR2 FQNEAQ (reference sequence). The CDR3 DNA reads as TGTGCCAGCAGCCCCCCGGACTATAGCAATCAGCCCCAGCATTTT. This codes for CASSPPDYSNQPQHF.

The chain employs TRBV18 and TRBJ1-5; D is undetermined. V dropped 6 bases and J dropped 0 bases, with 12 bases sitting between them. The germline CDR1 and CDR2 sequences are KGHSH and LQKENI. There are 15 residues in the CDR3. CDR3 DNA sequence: TGTGCCAGCTCCCCCAGAACCGTTAGCAATCAGCCCCAGCATTTT. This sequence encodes CASSPRTVSNQPQHF.

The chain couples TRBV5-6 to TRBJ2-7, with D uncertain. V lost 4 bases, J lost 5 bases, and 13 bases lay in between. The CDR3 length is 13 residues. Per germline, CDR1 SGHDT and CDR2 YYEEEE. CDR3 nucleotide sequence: TGTGCCAGCAGCCTGTTCAAGCGCGACGAGCAGTACTTC. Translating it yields CASSLFKRDEQYF. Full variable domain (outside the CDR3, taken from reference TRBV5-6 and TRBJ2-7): DAGVTQSPTHLIKTRGQQVTLRCSPKSGHDTVSWYQQALGQGPQFIFQYYEEEERQRGNFPDRFSGHQFPNYSSELNVNALLLGDSALYLCASSLFKRDEQYFGPGTRLTVT.

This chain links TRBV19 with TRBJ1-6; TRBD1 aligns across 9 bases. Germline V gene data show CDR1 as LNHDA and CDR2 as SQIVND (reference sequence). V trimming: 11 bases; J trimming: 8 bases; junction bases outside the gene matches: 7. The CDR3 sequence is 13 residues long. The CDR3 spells CASHRGRDSPLHF. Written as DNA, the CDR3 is TGTGCCTCCCACAGGGGGCGAGATTCACCCCTCCACTTT.

Here the CDR3 reads CASSVTGGMDTIYF. The DNA for the CDR3 is TGTGCCAGCAGCGTGACAGGGGGCATGGACACCATATATTTT. This sequence joins TRBV9 and TRBJ1-3; 10 bases line up with TRBD1. Trimming removed 2 bases from V and 8 bases from J; junction bases left unmatched: 4. Germline loops: CDR1 SGDLS, CDR2 YYNGEE. The CDR3 totals 14 residues.

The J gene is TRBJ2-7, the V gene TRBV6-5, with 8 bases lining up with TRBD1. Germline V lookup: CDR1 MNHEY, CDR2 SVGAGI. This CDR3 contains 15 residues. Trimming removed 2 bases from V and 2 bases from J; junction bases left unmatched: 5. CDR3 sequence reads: CASSYTKDRAYEQYF. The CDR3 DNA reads TGTGCCAGCAGTTACACCAAGGACAGGGCCTACGAGCAGTACTTC.

The CDR3 DNA reads TGCGCCAGCAGCGGTACAAAAAACACTGAAGCTTTCTTT. The encoded protein is CASSGTKNTEAFF. The V gene is TRBV5-1, the J gene TRBJ1-1, with D unclear. Trimming shortened V by 4 bases and J by 2 bases, and 9 bases separated the two germline ends. The CDR3 runs to 13 residues. The germline CDR1 and CDR2 sequences are SGHRS and YFSETQ.

CDR3: CASSPTRQNMNQPQHF. Written as DNA, the CDR3 is TGCGCCAGCAGCCCAACTCGACAGAATATGAATCAGCCCCAGCATTTT. V and J are TRBV4-1 and TRBJ1-5; possible D gene TRBD1, 5 bases. Looked up from germline, CDR1 is MGHRA and CDR2 is YSYEKL. This CDR3 is 16 amino acids long. The ends were cut back, 4 bases at V and 4 bases at J, with 17 bases in the middle.

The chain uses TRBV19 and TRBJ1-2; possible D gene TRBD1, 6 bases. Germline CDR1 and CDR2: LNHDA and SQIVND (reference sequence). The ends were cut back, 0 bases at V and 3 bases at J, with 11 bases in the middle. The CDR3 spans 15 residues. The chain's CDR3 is CASSIDPAGDYGYTF. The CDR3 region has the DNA TGTGCCAGTAGTATAGATCCAGCAGGGGACTATGGCTACACCTTC.